The 13 T cell receptor beta chains given below trace back to one sample, sequenced in a study of blood T cell repertoires in COVID-19. Profiling relied on immunoSEQ multiplex PCR, and the TCRdb table lists in-frame clones only, not all of them. Of 150,000 to 200,000 clones detected, over 80% appear once; the ten largest clones hold roughly 9%. Sequenced input: peripheral blood. All receptors come from a woman between 70 and 85 years old with acute or convalescent COVID-19.

V and J are TRBV6-5 and TRBJ1-2; D may be TRBD1 (6 bases). Between the trimmed V and J ends, which lost 5 bases and 4 bases, there was a span of 11 bases. The CDR3 is made up of 13 amino acids. Germline lookup yields CDR1 MNHEY and CDR2 SVGAGI. The CDR3 reads CASSTGFGYGYTF. In DNA, the CDR3 is TGTGCCAGCAGTACAGGGTTTGGCTATGGCTACACCTTC.

This rearrangement joins TRBV2 to TRBJ1-2, with 7 bases identical to TRBD1. There are 14 residues in the CDR3. The germline CDR1 and CDR2 sequences are SNHLY and FYNNEI. Losses at the gene ends were 6 bases for V and 2 bases for J; bases not matched to a gene: 6. The chain's CDR3 is CASSPGTVNYGYTF. The DNA for the CDR3 is TGTGCCAGCAGCCCCGGGACAGTCAACTATGGCTACACCTTC.

This clone was seen only once. This chain links TRBV11-2 with TRBJ1-2, with a tentative D call TRBD1 (5 bases). V was pared by 1 base and J by 4 bases, with 13 bases between. The germline CDR1 and CDR2 sequences are SGHAT and FQNNGV. The CDR3 sequence is 15 residues long. The CDR3 region has the DNA TGTGCCAGCAGCTTAGGGGCAGGGCAAGGCTATGGCTACACCTTC. Its protein product is CASSLGAGQGYGYTF.

The rearrangement links TRBV6-5 to TRBJ1-2, with TRBD1 matching over 7 bases. CDR1 is MNHEY, CDR2 SVGAGI, per germline. The J segment lost 8 bases and the V segment lost 8 bases, leaving 17 bases of the junction unmatched. This CDR3 has 15 amino acids. The CDR3 sequence: CASHRSRDSYSGYTF. The CDR3 nucleotides are TGTGCCAGCCATCGCTCGCGGGACAGCTACTCCGGCTACACCTTC.

This rearrangement joins TRBV19 to TRBJ2-1, with TRBD1 identical over 7 bases. From germline, CDR1 is LNHDA and CDR2 SQIVND (reference sequence). The CDR3 totals 14 residues. The trim removed 5 bases at V and 5 bases at J, leaving 6 bases unmatched. The CDR3 nucleotides read TGTGCCAGTAGTGCCAGGGGGAAGCACAATGAGCAGTTCTTC. It specifies CASSARGKHNEQFF.

The chain is built from TRBV29-1 and TRBJ1-2; D not resolved. Trimming pared 1 base from V and 5 bases from J, leaving 14 bases between. This CDR3 is built from 14 residues. The germline gives CDR1 SQVTM, CDR2 ANQGSEA. CDR3 region: CSVEVRDRRYGYTF. Here the CDR3 DNA reads TGCAGCGTTGAAGTAAGAGATCGGAGGTATGGCTACACCTTC. The full variable domain, completed using reference TRBV29-1 and TRBJ1-2, is SAVISQKPSRDICQRGTSLTIQCQVDSQVTMMFWYRQQPGQSLTLIATANQGSEATYESGFVIDKFPISRPNLTFSTLTVSNMSPEDSSIYLCSVEVRDRRYGYTFGSGTRLTVV.

The V and J genes are TRBV14 and TRBJ2-4; 8 positions agree with TRBD1. Losses at the gene ends were 2 bases for V and 0 bases for J; bases not matched to a gene: 12. Germline CDR1 SGHDN, CDR2 FVKESK. The CDR3 sequence is 19 residues long. The CDR3 protein is CASSQRNYGDRLAKNIQYF. In DNA form, the CDR3 reads TGTGCCAGCAGCCAAAGAAATTACGGGGACAGGCTAGCCAAAAACATTCAGTACTTC.

This clone was detected once. This chain joins TRBV3-1 (or the pseudogene TRBV3-2) and TRBJ1-1; D is ambiguous. Germline V gene lookup returns CDR1 LGHDT and CDR2 YNNKEL (reference sequence). The CDR3 sequence is 14 residues long. V was clipped by 0 bases and J by 6 bases, with 11 bases between them. The CDR3 sequence: CASSQEFLQAEAFF. CDR3 DNA: TGTGCCAGCAGCCAAGAATTCCTCCAGGCTGAAGCTTTCTTT.

This clone appeared once. The J gene is TRBJ1-1, the V gene TRBV3-1 (or the pseudogene TRBV3-2), with D maybe TRBD1 (6 bases). This CDR3 is 12 amino acids long. CDR1 LGHDT and CDR2 YNNKEL come from the germline V gene (reference sequence). Trimming took 3 bases from V and 10 from J, leaving 12 bases between them. This chain's CDR3 is CASSQRGQRAFF. In DNA form, the CDR3 reads TGTGCCAGCAGCCAGAGAGGACAGCGAGCTTTCTTT.

As for this clone: Its ends do not fully match the called genes, so a read error is possible. This chain connects TRBV4-2 to TRBJ1-3, with TRBD1 matching 9 bases. Germline assignment: CDR1 LGHNA and CDR2 YNFKEQ. CDR3 length: 16 residues. The CDR3 loop is CASSKEYRGPGNTIYF. The CDR3 nucleotides are TGTGCCAGCAGCAAAGAGTACAGGGGGCCTGGAAACACCATATATTTT.

J is TRBJ2-7 and V is TRBV3-1 (or the pseudogene TRBV3-2); TRBD2 matches 11 bases. Germline V CDR1 and CDR2: LGHDT, YNNKEL (reference sequence). CDR3 size: 18 residues. The ends lost 1 base at V and 0 bases at J; junction bases unmatched: 8. Here the CDR3 DNA reads TGTGCCAGCAGCCAAGCGCTCTTAGCGGGAGGGAGCTCCTACGAGCAGTACTTC. Translating it yields CASSQALLAGGSSYEQYF.

The CDR3 here is CATSPTSGAQETQYF. CDR3 in DNA: TGTGCCACCAGTCCTACTAGCGGGGCACAAGAGACCCAGTACTTC. The chain carries TRBV24-1 and TRBJ2-5; 10 nucleotides align to TRBD2. The CDR3 spans 15 residues. Germline assignment: CDR1 KGHDR and CDR2 SFDVKD. The V and J ends lost 6 bases and 2 bases, in that order; junction bases with no gene match: 5.

This CDR3 is CASSLDGSGGYGYTF. As DNA, the CDR3 is TGCGCCAGCAGCTTGGACGGCTCAGGGGGCTATGGCTACACCTTC. This chain connects TRBV5-1 to TRBJ1-2; 7 nucleotides agree with TRBD1. From germline, CDR1 is SGHRS and CDR2 YFSETQ. V gave up 0 bases and J gave up 4 bases; unmatched junction bases: 6. This CDR3 spans 15 amino acids. Variable domain in full (rest from reference TRBV5-1 and TRBJ1-2): KAGVTQTPRYLIKTRGQQVTLSCSPISGHRSVSWYQQTPGQGLQFLFEYFSETQRNKGNFPGRFSGRQFSNSRSEMNVSTLELGDSALYLCASSLDGSGGYGYTFGSGTRLTVV.